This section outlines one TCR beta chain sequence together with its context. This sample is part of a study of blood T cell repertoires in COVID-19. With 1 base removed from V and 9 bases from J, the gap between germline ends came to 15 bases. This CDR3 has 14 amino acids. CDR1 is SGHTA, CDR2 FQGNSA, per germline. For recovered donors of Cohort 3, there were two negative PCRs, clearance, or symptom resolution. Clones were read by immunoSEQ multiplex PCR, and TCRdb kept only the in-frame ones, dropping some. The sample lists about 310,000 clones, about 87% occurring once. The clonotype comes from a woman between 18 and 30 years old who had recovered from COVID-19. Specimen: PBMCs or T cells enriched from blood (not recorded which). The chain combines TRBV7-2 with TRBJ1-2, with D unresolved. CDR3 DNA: TGTGCCAGCAGCTTAGGGATAGCCCCTATGAGCTACACCTTC. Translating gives CASSLGIAPMSYTF.